One and the same sample provided the 32 T cell receptor beta chains below, sequenced in a study of identical twins. Via MiXCR, TCRdb re-called the 5' RACE reads, giving one row per CDR3 protein. The table has about 240,000 distinct CDR3 sequences, 10% seen once; the top ten hold 9% to 10%. Sequencing input: memory T cells sorted from blood. The receptor source for this set is a man aged 50-60 years in good health.

This clonotype was counted ten times or more. The chain joins TRBV27 to TRBJ2-1, with 9 bases aligning to TRBD2. The ends lost 6 bases at V and 2 bases at J; junction bases unmatched: 2. CDR1 MNHEY and CDR2 SMNVEV come from the germline V gene (reference sequence). The CDR3 length is 14 residues. DNA of the CDR3: TGTGCCAGCAGGGGACTAGCCCCCTACAATGAGCAGTTCTTC. Translated: CASRGLAPYNEQFF.

This clonotype was observed many times. The chain links TRBV2 to TRBJ2-1; D tentatively reads TRBD1 or TRBD2 (7 bases each). The CDR3 loop spans 14 amino acids. Per germline, CDR1 SNHLY and CDR2 FYNNEI. Trimming left V 8 bases short and J 6 bases short, with 17 bases between. Here the CDR3 reads CASGGGGGINEQFF. CDR3 sequence (DNA): TGTGCCAGCGGCGGGGGAGGGGGCATCAATGAGCAGTTCTTC.

The rearrangement joins TRBV28 to TRBJ2-5, with D uncertain. From germline, CDR1 is MDHEN and CDR2 SYDVKM. Trimming removed 2 bases at V and 4 bases at J, with 14 bases between. This CDR3 contains 15 residues. The CDR3 protein is CASSLEPQRGETQYF. The CDR3 bases are TGTGCCAGCAGTTTAGAGCCCCAGCGAGGAGAGACCCAGTACTTC. The full variable domain, its missing parts supplied by reference TRBV28 and TRBJ2-5, is DVKVTQSSRYLVKRTGEKVFLECVQDMDHENMFWYRQDPGLGLRLIYFSYDVKMKEKGDIPEGYSVSREKKERFSLILESASTNQTSMYLCASSLEPQRGETQYFGPGTRLLVL.

Ten or more counts support this clonotype. This chain links TRBV20-1 with TRBJ2-7, with D unresolved. CDR1 is DFQATT, CDR2 SNEGSKA, per germline (reference sequence). The CDR3 loop spans 15 amino acids. V was cut by 0 bases and J by 1 base, with 13 bases left in between. In nucleotides, the CDR3 is TGCAGTGCTAGAGATTTACTCCGGAATTCCTACGAGCAGTACTTC. Protein: CSARDLLRNSYEQYF.

This clonotype has at least ten counts. The chain joins TRBV19 to TRBJ1-1; TRBD1 might be the D (6 bases). The CDR3 loop spans 14 amino acids. Germline V gene sequence: CDR1 LNHDA, CDR2 SQIVND (reference sequence). V was clipped by 5 bases and J by 4 bases, with 14 bases between them. The CDR3 reads CASSAQGGLTEAFF. DNA for the CDR3: TGTGCCAGTAGTGCACAGGGAGGGCTCACTGAAGCTTTCTTT.

This clonotype was recorded at least ten times. V gene TRBV20-1 combines with J gene TRBJ2-1, with 7 bases lining up with TRBD2. Germline trimming cut 4 bases from V and 0 bases from J; bases unmatched to any gene: 3. Germline CDR1 DFQATT, CDR2 SNEGSKA (reference sequence). The CDR3 has 14 residues. CDR3 sequence reads: CSAMSGDSYNEQFF. The CDR3 nucleotides are TGCAGTGCTATGAGCGGGGACTCCTACAATGAGCAGTTCTTC.

This clonotype was seen ten or more times. The chain links TRBV5-4 to TRBJ2-1; D unclear. The V gene's germline CDR1 is SGHNT and CDR2 YYREEE (reference sequence). The CDR3 covers 15 residues. V was cut by 4 bases and J by 6 bases, with 17 bases left in between. CDR3 bases: TGTGCCAGCAGCAACGGACGGCCCCTAGGCAATGAGCAGTTCTTC. It translates to CASSNGRPLGNEQFF.

Regarding this clonotype: One base away lies a much larger clone, so this may be a sequencing read error. This rearrangement joins TRBV7-2 to TRBJ2-7; D might be TRBD2 (6 bases). Germline lookup yields CDR1 SGHTA and CDR2 FQGNSA. This CDR3 contains 15 residues. Trimming removed 3 bases at V and 6 bases at J, with 18 bases between. CDR3 nucleotides: TGTGCCAGCAGCTTTGTCTCCCAGGGAGCGGGCGAGCAGTACTTC. Translated, it gives CASSFVSQGAGEQYF.

The chain has TRBV3-1 and TRBJ1-3; D perhaps matches TRBD1 (5 bases). V was shortened by 3 bases and J by 2 bases, with 11 bases between the two germline ends. The CDR3 is made up of 15 amino acids. CDR1 and CDR2 from the germline V gene are LGHDT and YNNKEL (reference sequence). CDR3 amino acids: CASSQLGGTGNTIYF. The CDR3 DNA follows: TGTGCCAGCAGCCAGCTGGGGGGGACTGGAAACACCATATATTTT.

This clonotype occurred many times. This chain's CDR3 is CASSQGWGTEAFF. For the CDR3, the DNA is TGTGCCAGCAGCCAGGGTTGGGGCACTGAAGCTTTCTTT. J is TRBJ1-1 and V is TRBV3-1; D gene uncertain. This CDR3 contains 13 residues. Deletions cut 3 bases from V and 4 bases from J, with 9 bases between. Germline values: CDR1 LGHDT, CDR2 YNNKEL (reference sequence).

This clonotype was seen ten or more times. One end of the junction does not line up with germline, which may come from a read error. The chain combines TRBV6-2 or TRBV6-3 with TRBJ1-5, with a weak D call TRBD1 (5 bases). The CDR3 is 13 residues long. Germline V gene sequence: CDR1 MNHEY, CDR2 SVGEGT. Here the CDR3 DNA reads TGTGCCAGCAATTACGGGGGAAATCAGCCCCAGCATTTT. As protein: CASNYGGNQPQHF.

A few counts support this clonotype. The gene calls are TRBV20-1 and TRBJ2-7, with D perhaps matching TRBD1 (6 bases). Trimming took 5 bases from V and 3 from J, leaving 8 bases between them. Germline assignment: CDR1 DFQATT and CDR2 SNEGSKA (reference sequence). The CDR3 has 11 amino acids. CDR3 sequence: CSAEDSYEQYF. The CDR3 coding sequence is TGCAGTGCTGAGGACAGCTACGAGCAGTACTTC.

This clonotype was detected only a few times. This chain connects TRBV20-1 to TRBJ1-5; D gene uncertain. CDR3 size: 15 residues. V lost 0 bases and J lost 1, with 10 bases in between. Germline CDR1 and CDR2: DFQATT and SNEGSKA (reference sequence). In DNA, the CDR3 is TGCAGTGCTAGAGATCCTCGGGGAAGCAATCAGCCCCAGCATTTT. It encodes CSARDPRGSNQPQHF.

This clonotype appeared many times. J is TRBJ2-1 and V is TRBV2, with D possibly being TRBD2 (5 bases). V dropped 1 base and J dropped 3 bases, with 13 bases sitting between them. The CDR3 contains 16 residues. Germline V gives CDR1 SNHLY, CDR2 FYNNEI. The CDR3 here is CASSEERLSGYNEQFF. CDR3 DNA: TGTGCCAGCAGTGAAGAACGACTCAGCGGCTACAATGAGCAGTTCTTC.

There are many counts of this clonotype. This chain's CDR3 is CSALVAPPYEQYF. CDR3 bases: TGCAGTGCCCTCGTAGCACCCCCCTACGAGCAGTACTTC. This sequence joins TRBV20-1 and TRBJ2-7; D not certain. This CDR3 is 13 amino acids long. V was clipped by 6 bases and J by 2 bases, with 14 bases between them. The V gene's germline CDR1 is DFQATT and CDR2 SNEGSKA (reference sequence).

The chain combines TRBV7-2 with TRBJ2-5; TRBD2 matches 10 bases. Germline V gene data show CDR1 as SGHTA and CDR2 as FQGNSA. CDR3 size: 15 residues. V lost 4 bases and J lost 2; bases outside the gene matches: 4. CDR3 nucleotides: TGTGCCAGCAGCTCTAGCGGGAGCTGGCAAGAGACCCAGTACTTC. Translating it yields CASSSSGSWQETQYF.

About this clonotype itself: Just one base apart from a much larger clone, this may be a read error. The genes are TRBV3-1 and TRBJ2-2, with D unclear. CDR1 and CDR2 (germline): LGHDT, YNNKEL (reference sequence). Trimming took 9 bases from V and 6 from J, leaving 8 bases between them. The CDR3 loop spans 11 amino acids. CDR3 sequence reads: CARRSAGELFF. The CDR3 DNA reads as TGTGCCAGAAGATCGGCCGGGGAGCTGTTTTTT.

This clonotype was picked up a small number of times. The genes are TRBV3-1 and TRBJ2-7; no clear D. Germline-derived CDR1 and CDR2 are LGHDT and YNNKEL (reference sequence). Trimming removed 1 base at V and 2 bases at J, with 18 bases between. The CDR3 covers 17 residues. CDR3 residues: CASSQAEVWQTTYEQYF. In nucleotides, the CDR3 is TGTGCCAGCAGCCAAGCCGAGGTTTGGCAGACCACCTACGAGCAGTACTTC.

This clonotype was recorded many times. The chain has TRBV7-9 and TRBJ2-7; D might be TRBD1 or TRBD2, each matching 5 bases. Trimming removed 5 bases at V and 6 bases at J, with 17 bases between. Germline V gene lookup returns CDR1 SEHNR and CDR2 FQNEAQ (reference sequence). The CDR3 is made up of 14 amino acids. The CDR3 DNA reads TGTGCCAGCAGCCGCCAGACGGGGACGTCCGAGCAGTACTTC. Its protein product is CASSRQTGTSEQYF.

Ten or more counts support this clonotype. The V gene is TRBV6-1, the J gene TRBJ1-5, with D unresolved. Germline V CDR1 and CDR2: MNHNS, SASEGT. V was shortened by 4 bases and J by 4 bases, with 17 bases between the two germline ends. The CDR3 runs 16 residues. CDR3: CASSGRGPGINQPQHF. The DNA for the CDR3 is TGTGCCAGCAGTGGCCGAGGACCGGGAATAAATCAGCCCCAGCATTTT.

The chain combines TRBV27 with TRBJ2-1; 11 positions agree with TRBD2. With V trimmed by 0 bases and J by 3 bases, 4 bases remained unmatched. There are 17 residues in the CDR3. Germline V gives CDR1 MNHEY, CDR2 SMNVEV (reference sequence). CDR3 DNA: TGTGCCAGCAGTTTATCACTAGCGGGAGTGGTCTACAATGAGCAGTTCTTC. This encodes CASSLSLAGVVYNEQFF.

The chain has TRBV3-1 and TRBJ2-7; unclear D gene. V gave up 4 bases and J gave up 4 bases, with 8 bases separating them. The CDR3 length is 12 residues. Germline V CDR1 and CDR2: LGHDT, YNNKEL (reference sequence). CDR3 residues: CASSRNPYEQYF. The CDR3 DNA reads as TGTGCCAGCAGCCGCAACCCGTACGAGCAGTACTTC.

This clonotype came up a few times. V is TRBV7-9 and J is TRBJ2-3, with a weak D call TRBD1 (5 bases). The germline V and J ends were trimmed by 5 bases and 4 bases, with 13 bases remaining between them. The CDR3 sequence is 14 residues long. Germline V gene lookup returns CDR1 SEHNR and CDR2 FQNEAQ (reference sequence). The CDR3 sequence: CASSRAGLADTQYF. The DNA of the CDR3 is TGTGCCAGCAGCCGGGCAGGGCTCGCAGATACGCAGTATTTT.

Many counts were recorded for this clonotype. The genes are TRBV2 and TRBJ2-7; no reliable D call. In germline, CDR1 is SNHLY, CDR2 FYNNEI. There are 13 residues in the CDR3. This CDR3 reads CRPSETYAYEQYF. The CDR3 DNA reads as TGTCGACCGTCGGAAACCTACGCCTACGAGCAGTACTTC. The complete variable domain, with remaining parts taken from reference TRBV2 and TRBJ2-7, reads EPEVTQTPSHQVTQMGQEVILRCVPISNHLYFYWYRQILGQKVEFLVSFYNNEISEKSEIFDDQFSVERPDGSNFTLKIRSTKLEDSAMYFCRPSETYAYEQYFGPGTRLTVT.

This clonotype was observed many times. The chain joins TRBV6-2 or TRBV6-3 to TRBJ2-4; weak D call: TRBD1 (6 bases). CDR1 MNHEY and CDR2 SVGEGT come from the germline V gene. The length of the CDR3 is 13 residues. V dropped 6 bases and J dropped 9 bases, with 15 bases sitting between them. CDR3 loop: CASSPPQGTIQYF. CDR3 sequence (DNA): TGTGCCAGCAGCCCCCCACAGGGAACCATTCAGTACTTC.

This clonotype came up a few times. The chain links TRBV5-6 to TRBJ2-3, with D possibly being TRBD1 (6 bases). There are 14 residues in the CDR3. Between the trimmed V and J ends, which lost 3 bases and 4 bases, there was a span of 12 bases. Germline lookup yields CDR1 SGHDT and CDR2 YYEEEE. The CDR3 region is CASSSGTSADTQYF. The CDR3 DNA sequence: TGTGCCAGCAGCTCCGGGACATCCGCAGATACGCAGTATTTT.

This clonotype was counted many times. The V and J genes are TRBV7-2 and TRBJ2-1; 9 bases line up with TRBD2. The germline CDR1 and CDR2 sequences are SGHTA and FQGNSA. CDR3 length: 15 amino acids. V was pared by 4 bases and J by 1 base, with 2 bases of the junction left unmatched. The CDR3 here is CASSSAGGSYNEQFF. The CDR3 DNA reads as TGTGCCAGCAGCTCGGCGGGAGGGTCCTACAATGAGCAGTTCTTC.

This clonotype was detected only a few times. The chain uses TRBV3-1 and TRBJ2-1; weak D call: TRBD2 (6 bases). Trimming took 1 base from V and 1 from J, leaving 14 bases between them. Germline CDR1 and CDR2: LGHDT and YNNKEL (reference sequence). The CDR3 spans 17 residues. CDR3 sequence: CASSQGVFGGSYNEQFF. The CDR3 DNA sequence: TGTGCCAGCAGCCAAGGGGTCTTTGGGGGGTCCTACAATGAGCAGTTCTTC.

This clonotype occurred many times. The chain couples TRBV5-1 to TRBJ2-1; 12 bases map to TRBD1. The germline V gene encodes CDR1 SGHRS and CDR2 YFSETQ. This CDR3 is built from 15 residues. Trimming cost V 3 bases and J 8 bases; bases outside gene matches: 6. The CDR3 is CASSSRDRGLDEQFF. DNA of the CDR3: TGCGCCAGCAGCTCCCGGGACAGGGGGCTAGATGAGCAGTTCTTC.

This clonotype was detected ten times or more. The gene calls are TRBV29-1 and TRBJ2-7; possibly TRBD1 for D (6 bases). V was clipped by 6 bases and J by 5 bases, with 11 bases between them. The CDR3 sequence is 11 residues long. Germline V CDR1 and CDR2: SQVTM, ANQGSEA. CDR3 DNA: TGCAGCGTGACCGGGACAAACGAGCAGTACTTC. This translates into CSVTGTNEQYF.

The gene calls are TRBV4-3 and TRBJ1-2; D gene unclear. The length of the CDR3 is 16 residues. The germline V gene has CDR1 LGHNA and CDR2 YSLEER. Trimming stripped 0 bases from V and 4 bases from J, with 15 bases between. CDR3 nucleotides: TGCGCCAGCAGCCAAGATCGCGCATTCGGCGGCTATGGCTACACCTTC. Protein: CASSQDRAFGGYGYTF.

In its sample, this clonotype was seen many times. The rearrangement joins TRBV10-2 to TRBJ2-2, with D perhaps TRBD2 (5 bases). Trimming took 6 bases from V and 7 from J, leaving 15 bases between them. CDR3 length equals 14 residues. The germline V gene has CDR1 WSHSY and CDR2 SAAADI. CDR3 sequence: CASRNSLVYGELFF. CDR3 bases: TGCGCCAGCAGGAACTCACTAGTATACGGGGAGCTGTTTTTT.